This T cell receptor beta chain was retrieved from a study of T cells in Graves' hyperthyroidism and ophthalmopathy. Ophthalmopathy patients had moderate-to-severe active disease, CAS ≥3, NOSPECS ≥4, and disease duration under 3 months. PBMCs stemmed from less than 13 ml fresh peripheral blood. The CDR3 has 13 amino acids. V shed 5 bases and J 4 bases; nucleotides not matched to a gene: 2. Germline CDR1 is DFQATT and CDR2 is SNEGSKA (reference sequence). Regions amplified from RNA transcripts were the TCR beta CDR3 regions. Carried out on the TCR CDR3, a first-round RT-PCR used the HTBI primer set. Each CDR3 protein gets one entry after TCRdb re-called the multiplex PCR reads with MiXCR. The repertoire includes approximately 490,000 distinct CDR3 sequences, about 20% of them detected once, and less than 65% sits in the top ten. This clonotype has more than one count but fewer than ten. Its antigen is unknown.

Whole-study findings and limits: Blood also held most thyroid clonotypes expanded beyond 0.001.

This TCR came from a woman between 65 and 79 years old with Graves' ophthalmopathy. Sequenced input: blood. This chain links TRBV20-1 with TRBJ2-3; 11 bases map to TRBD2. CDR3 residues: CSALAGGPDTQYF. CDR3 in DNA: TGCAGTGCTTTAGCGGGAGGGCCAGATACGCAGTATTTT.